This T cell receptor beta chain comes out of a study of cytomegalovirus exposure and HLA in healthy donors. V was trimmed by 0 bases and J by 0 bases, leaving 14 bases between them. From germline, CDR1 is ENHRY and CDR2 SYGVKD. This CDR3 contains 17 residues. Use of 60 Vbeta and 13 Jbeta primers characterized the PCR. Profiling relied on immunoSEQ multiplex PCR, and the TCRdb table lists in-frame clones only, not all of them. The sample lists approximately 110,000 clones; around 80% were seen once. Sequences were obtained from PBMCs. This receptor was taken from a woman aged 40 to 50 in good health and CMV-seronegative. V and J are TRBV10-3 and TRBJ1-1; D possibly corresponds to TRBD1 (5 bases). The CDR3 here is CAISESSGGGMNTEAFF. The DNA for the CDR3 is TGTGCCATCAGTGAGTCTTCCGGGGGAGGGATGAACACTGAAGCTTTCTTT.